Following are 20 T cell receptor beta chains from one sample sequenced in a study of control samples from healthy donors and cancer patients. Profiling relied on immunoSEQ multiplex PCR, and the TCRdb table lists in-frame clones only, not all of them. The data contain about 100,000 clones, more than 85% of them singletons. The sample comprised blood. Receptors were obtained from a woman aged 45 to 65 in good health.

The chain is built from TRBV20-1 and TRBJ2-2; D possibly matches TRBD1 or TRBD2 (5 bases each). The CDR3 consists of 16 residues. From germline, CDR1 is DFQATT and CDR2 SNEGSKA (reference sequence). V gave up 3 bases and J gave up 6 bases, with 20 bases separating them. The CDR3 DNA reads as TGCAGTGCTAGTCTTATGGGACGTGCGTCGGCCGGGGAGCTGTTTTTT. The encoded protein is CSASLMGRASAGELFF.

The CDR3 nucleotides read TGTGCCAGCTCCCGCTCGGACCTCAGCGCGGCTTTCTTT. It yields the protein CASSRSDLSAAFF. The chain links TRBV18 to TRBJ1-1; D uncertain. CDR3 length: 13 amino acids. Trimming removed 6 bases from V and 11 bases from J, with 19 bases in between. Germline CDR1 reads KGHSH; CDR2 reads LQKENI.

This clone has a handful of counts. The chain couples TRBV19 to TRBJ2-7, with 7 nucleotides matching TRBD1. Per germline, CDR1 LNHDA and CDR2 SQIVND (reference sequence). This CDR3 has 13 amino acids. V shed 6 bases, J shed 6 bases, and the junction held 8 bases outside the gene matches. CDR3 nucleotides: TGTGCCAGTAGCATACAGGGGATTGGCGAGCAGTACTTC. Translating gives CASSIQGIGEQYF.

The count of this clone is one. This rearrangement joins TRBV11-1 to TRBJ2-1, with 9 bases matching TRBD2. Germline V gene lookup returns CDR1 SGHAT and CDR2 FQDESV (reference sequence). Trimming at V came to 2 bases and at J to 5 bases, leaving 4 bases not matched to a gene. The CDR3 is 15 amino acids. DNA for the CDR3: TGTGCCAGCAGCTTATTCGGCGGGAGGGACAATGAGCAGTTCTTC. This codes for CASSLFGGRDNEQFF.

Comment on this clone: At one end, the junction sequence differs from germline, possibly due to a read error. This sequence joins TRBV3-1 (or the pseudogene TRBV3-2) and TRBJ2-5, with D uncertain. Germline V gene data show CDR1 as LGHDT and CDR2 as YNNKEL (reference sequence). This CDR3 has 14 residues. The CDR3 DNA reads as TGTGCCAGCAGCCCGCGTCGAAACCAGGAGACCCAGTACTTC. Translated: CASSPRRNQETQYF.

The rearrangement links TRBV5-4 to TRBJ2-5, with TRBD2 identical over 10 bases. Germline V CDR1 and CDR2: SGHNT, YYREEE (reference sequence). This CDR3 has 15 residues. The V gene end was trimmed by 0 bases and the J gene end by 10 bases; junction bases not matched to a gene: 9. The CDR3 loop is CASSLESSGGGHQYF. CDR3 sequence (DNA): TGTGCCAGCAGCTTGGAATCAAGCGGGGGGGGTCACCAGTACTTC.

This rearrangement joins TRBV7-8 to TRBJ2-4; 9 nucleotides line up with TRBD1. This CDR3 is built from 15 residues. Germline V gene lookup returns CDR1 SGHVS and CDR2 FQNEAQ. After removal of 5 bases from V and 7 bases from J, the junction contained 9 bases not matched to a gene. For the CDR3, the DNA is TGTGCCAGCAGCACCTTCCGGGACAGGGAGAACATTCAGTACTTC. Translated: CASSTFRDRENIQYF.

The chain uses TRBV29-1 and TRBJ2-4; D is possibly TRBD1 (6 bases). The germline CDR1 and CDR2 sequences are SQVTM and ANQGSEA. Trimming took 6 bases from V and 8 from J, leaving 11 bases between them. The CDR3 has 11 residues. CDR3 nucleotides: TGCAGCGTACAGGGTAAAGACATTCAGTACTTC. As protein: CSVQGKDIQYF.

The V gene is TRBV5-6, the J gene TRBJ2-1, with D tentatively TRBD2 (5 bases). CDR1 is SGHDT, CDR2 YYEEEE, per germline. V shed 6 bases and J shed 10 bases, with 14 bases lying between them. The CDR3 extends over 12 amino acids. CDR3 nucleotides: TGTGCCAGCAAATTACTAGATGGGGAGCAGTTCTTC. Protein: CASKLLDGEQFF.

A few counts support this clone. The rearrangement links TRBV19 to TRBJ2-2, with 9 bases lining up with TRBD1. Per the germline V gene, CDR1 is LNHDA and CDR2 is SQIVND (reference sequence). The V segment lost 6 bases and the J segment 4 bases; nucleotides outside the gene matches: 6. The CDR3 spans 15 residues. The CDR3 nucleotides read TGTGCCAGTAGGTTGGACAGGGGCCCCACCGGGGAGCTGTTTTTT. This codes for CASRLDRGPTGELFF.

The J gene is TRBJ2-7, the V gene TRBV4-1; D perhaps matches TRBD2 (7 bases). This CDR3 contains 15 residues. The V end lost 1 base, the J end lost 1 base, and 11 bases lay between the germline ends. Germline loops: CDR1 MGHRA, CDR2 YSYEKL. The CDR3 nucleotides are TGCGCCAGCAGCCAAGTCGGGGGGCAATCCTACGAGCAGTACTTC. It translates to CASSQVGGQSYEQYF.

This chain uses TRBV4-3 with TRBJ1-2; weak D call: TRBD1 (6 bases). In germline, CDR1 is LGHNA, CDR2 YSLEER. V lost 0 bases, J lost 8 bases, and 13 bases lay in between. The CDR3 sequence is 14 residues long. Here the CDR3 reads CASSQDRGAQGYTF. In DNA, the CDR3 is TGCGCCAGCAGCCAAGATCGGGGGGCGCAGGGCTACACCTTC.

The V gene is TRBV20-1, the J gene TRBJ2-3; D remains ambiguous. Germline V lookup: CDR1 DFQATT, CDR2 SNEGSKA (reference sequence). The V end lost 1 base, the J end lost 6 bases, and 5 bases lay between the germline ends. The CDR3 has 11 residues. The CDR3 region is CSARGGDTQYF. CDR3 sequence (DNA): TGCAGTGCTAGAGGTGGGGATACGCAGTATTTT.

The rearrangement uses TRBV9 and TRBJ1-4; D possibly corresponds to TRBD1 (5 bases). V was cut by 3 bases and J by 5 bases, with 17 bases left in between. CDR1 is SGDLS, CDR2 YYNGEE, per germline. The CDR3 spans 16 residues. CDR3 loop: CASSASGGGGNEKLFF. The CDR3 DNA is TGTGCCAGCAGCGCTTCGGGTGGGGGTGGAAATGAAAAACTGTTTTTT.

This clone was recorded once. The V call is TRBV11-2, the J call TRBJ1-1; no reliable D call. V shed 1 base and J shed 5 bases, with 11 bases lying between them. Per germline, CDR1 SGHAT and CDR2 FQNNGV. The CDR3 runs to 14 residues. CDR3 DNA sequence: TGTGCCAGCAGCTTAGTGGGCGGAGGGACTGAAGCTTTCTTT. Protein: CASSLVGGGTEAFF.

This clone occurred once. The V call is TRBV27, the J call TRBJ1-5; D unresolved. The CDR3 loop spans 15 amino acids. V dropped 2 bases and J dropped 0 bases, with 8 bases sitting between them. The germline V gene has CDR1 MNHEY and CDR2 SMNVEV (reference sequence). In DNA form, the CDR3 reads TGTGCCAGCAGTTTACGGGGTATTAGCAATCAGCCCCAGCATTTT. Amino acids: CASSLRGISNQPQHF.

The V and J genes are TRBV24-1 and TRBJ2-3; TRBD2 is a possible D gene (6 bases). This CDR3 has 14 residues. Between the trimmed V and J ends, which lost 8 bases and 2 bases, there was a span of 13 bases. Germline CDR1 is KGHDR and CDR2 is SFDVKD. CDR3 coding DNA: TGTGCCACCATGGGGCGGGACCACACAGATACGCAGTATTTT. Translation: CATMGRDHTDTQYF.

V and J are TRBV3-1 (or the pseudogene TRBV3-2) and TRBJ2-7; TRBD2 is a possible D gene (6 bases). V was trimmed by 5 bases and J by 1 base, leaving 21 bases between them. The CDR3 spans 17 residues. Per germline, CDR1 LGHDT and CDR2 YNNKEL (reference sequence). The CDR3 nucleotides are TGTGCCAGCAGCTACGGAGGGGTGGTAGCGGTTTCCTACGAGCAGTACGTC. It yields the protein CASSYGGVVAVSYEQYV.

This chain uses TRBV11-2 with TRBJ2-1; D call uncertain. The CDR3 is 11 amino acids. Per the germline V gene, CDR1 is SGHAT and CDR2 is FQNNGV. V was pared by 3 bases and J by 7 bases, with 4 bases between. CDR3: CASSLANEQFF. The CDR3, as DNA: TGTGCCAGCAGCTTGGCAAATGAGCAGTTCTTC.

The gene calls are TRBV27 and TRBJ1-5; D remains ambiguous. The V and J ends lost 5 bases and 2 bases respectively, with 13 bases between them. CDR3 length equals 15 residues. CDR1 is MNHEY and CDR2 is SMNVEV in the germline V gene (reference sequence). This CDR3 reads CASSLRGAGNQPQHF. DNA for the CDR3: TGTGCCAGCAGTCTCCGAGGCGCGGGCAATCAGCCCCAGCATTTT.